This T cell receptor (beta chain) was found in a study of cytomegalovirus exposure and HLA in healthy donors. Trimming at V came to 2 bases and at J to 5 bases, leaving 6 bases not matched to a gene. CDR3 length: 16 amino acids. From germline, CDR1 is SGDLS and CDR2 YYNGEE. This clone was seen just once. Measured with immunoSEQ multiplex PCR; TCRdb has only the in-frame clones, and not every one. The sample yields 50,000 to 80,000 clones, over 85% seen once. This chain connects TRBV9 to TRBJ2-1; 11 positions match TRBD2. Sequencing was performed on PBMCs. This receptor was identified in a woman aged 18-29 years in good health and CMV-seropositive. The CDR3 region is CASSVRIAGGNNEQFF. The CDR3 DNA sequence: TGTGCCAGCAGCGTCCGTATAGCGGGAGGGAACAATGAGCAGTTCTTC.